The 2 T cell receptor beta chains in this list originate from one sample, sequenced in a study of T-cell reconstitution after alpha-beta-depleted transplantation in children. Unique molecular identifiers featured in how the TCRbeta library was prepared. TCRdb processed the PCR reads anew with MiXCR; each CDR3 protein has one entry. The data contain around 200,000 distinct CDR3 sequences, approximately 8.4% of them seen just once; the ten biggest clones take up 35% to 45%. Sequencing used PBMCs, mostly from graft donor cells, obtained 360 days after TCRalphabeta/CD19-depleted stem cell transplant. The receptors originated from a male patient aged 2-15 years who had a stem cell transplant for acute myeloid leukemia, so the T cells may come from the graft donor.

This clonotype was counted at least ten times. This chain joins TRBV20-1 and TRBJ1-2, with D uncertain. The V end lost 1 base, the J end lost 7 bases, and 7 bases lay between the germline ends. Germline lookup yields CDR1 DFQATT and CDR2 SNEGSKA (reference sequence). The CDR3 runs 11 residues. CDR3 in DNA: TGCAGTGCTAGAGTTTACCTTGGCTACACCTTC. It codes for CSARVYLGYTF.

This clonotype was counted at least ten times. The V call is TRBV12-3 or TRBV12-4, the J call TRBJ2-1, with TRBD1 identical over 8 bases. Trimming at V came to 6 bases and at J to 6 bases, leaving 4 bases not matched to a gene. The CDR3 has 13 residues. For the CDR3, the DNA is TGTGCCAGCAGACCGACAGGGGTCAATGAGCAGTTCTTC. Amino acids: CASRPTGVNEQFF.